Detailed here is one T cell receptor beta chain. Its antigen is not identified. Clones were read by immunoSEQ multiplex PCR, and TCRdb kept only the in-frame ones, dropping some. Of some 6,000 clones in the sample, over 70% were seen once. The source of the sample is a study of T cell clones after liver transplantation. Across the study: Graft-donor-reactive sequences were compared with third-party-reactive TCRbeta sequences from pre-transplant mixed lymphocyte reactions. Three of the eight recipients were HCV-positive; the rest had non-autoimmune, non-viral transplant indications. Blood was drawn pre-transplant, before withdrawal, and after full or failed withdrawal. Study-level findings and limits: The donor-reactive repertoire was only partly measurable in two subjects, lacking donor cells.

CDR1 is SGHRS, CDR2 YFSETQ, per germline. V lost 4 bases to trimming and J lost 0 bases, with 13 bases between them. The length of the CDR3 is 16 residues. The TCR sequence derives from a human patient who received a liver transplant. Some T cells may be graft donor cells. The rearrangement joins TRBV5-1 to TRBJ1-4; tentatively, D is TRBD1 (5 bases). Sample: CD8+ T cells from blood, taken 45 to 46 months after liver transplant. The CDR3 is CASSPDRTATNEKLFF. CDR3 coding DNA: TGCGCCAGCAGCCCCGACAGAACAGCAACTAATGAAAAACTGTTTTTT.